The 27 T cell receptor beta chains presented below share a single source sample, sequenced in a study of CD8+CD57+ T cells in acquired aplastic anemia. Template material for TCR beta VDJ and CDR3 profiling consisted of genomic DNA. TCRdb re-analysed the reads in MiXCR, keeping a single row per CDR3 protein. The sample consists of 150,000 to 200,000 distinct CDR3 sequences, around 45% of them appearing once. The sample comprised sorted CD4+, CD8+, or CD8+CD57+ T cells (not recorded which) from PBMCs. Source of these receptors: a human donor in good health.

As regards this clonotype: A read error is likely, as this CDR3 ends without the conserved phenylalanine or tryptophan. The chain links TRBV12-3 or TRBV12-4 to TRBJ2-1, with a possible D match to TRBD1 (5 bases). V gave up 4 bases and J gave up 5 bases, with 15 bases separating them. The CDR3 covers 15 residues. The CDR3 here is CASSWSGKLNNEQFL. The CDR3 DNA reads as TGTGCCAGCAGTTGGTCAGGGAAACTAAACAATGAGCAGTTCCTC.

The chain has TRBV9 and TRBJ1-2; no clear D gene. Germline-derived CDR1 and CDR2 are SGDLS and YYNGEE. The CDR3 has 12 residues. Trimming removed 5 bases at V and 2 bases at J, with 7 bases between. The CDR3 sequence: CASRSENYGYTF. CDR3 DNA: TGTGCCAGCAGGTCAGAGAACTATGGCTACACCTTC.

This clonotype came up many times. The chain couples TRBV6-2 or TRBV6-3 to TRBJ2-7, with D unclear. Germline V gene data show CDR1 as MNHEY and CDR2 as SVGEGT. V lost 8 bases to trimming and J lost 1 base, with 12 bases between them. The CDR3 contains 13 residues. CDR3 amino acids: CASVWAGSYEQYF. In nucleotides, the CDR3 is TGTGCCAGCGTATGGGCAGGATCCTACGAGCAGTACTTC.

CDR3 DNA sequence: TGCAGTGTGGGCAGGGCAGGACTCAGCACAGATACGCAGTATTTT. It yields the protein CSVGRAGLSTDTQYF. The chain employs TRBV20-1 and TRBJ2-3, with D perhaps given as TRBD1 or TRBD2 (5 bases each). The germline V gene encodes CDR1 DFQATT and CDR2 SNEGSKA (reference sequence). The CDR3 loop spans 15 amino acids. Trimming stripped 7 bases from V and 0 bases from J, with 17 bases between.

This clonotype was picked up many times. This chain connects TRBV20-1 to TRBJ2-5; possibly TRBD1 for D (6 bases). There are 13 residues in the CDR3. CDR1 is DFQATT, CDR2 SNEGSKA, per germline (reference sequence). V lost 0 bases, J lost 5 bases, and 10 bases lay in between. CDR3: CSARETGPETQYF. The CDR3 bases are TGCAGTGCTAGAGAGACAGGACCGGAGACCCAGTACTTC.

This clonotype was seen at least ten times. The rearrangement joins TRBV9 to TRBJ2-3; D is possibly TRBD1 or TRBD2 (5 bases each). V lost 0 bases to trimming and J lost 0 bases, with 14 bases between them. Germline CDR1 and CDR2: SGDLS and YYNGEE. The CDR3 runs 17 residues. The CDR3 nucleotides are TGTGCCAGCAGCGTAGAAGGGACCCCACGTAGCACAGATACGCAGTATTTT. Translating it yields CASSVEGTPRSTDTQYF.

CDR3 region: CSASVDRGLADTQYF. CDR3 coding DNA: TGCAGTGCTAGTGTAGACAGGGGGCTAGCAGATACGCAGTATTTT. The V gene is TRBV20-1, the J gene TRBJ2-3; 10 bases fit TRBD1. The CDR3 extends over 15 amino acids. Germline CDR1 DFQATT, CDR2 SNEGSKA (reference sequence). The V segment lost 3 bases and the J segment 4 bases; nucleotides outside the gene matches: 7.

CDR3 sequence (DNA): TGTGCCACCTCTCGTAGGAACGGGGAGCTGTTTTTT. This sequence encodes CATSRRNGELFF. J is TRBJ2-2 and V is TRBV24-1; D is unresolved. V lost 9 bases and J 7 bases, leaving 11 bases between the germline ends. Germline values: CDR1 KGHDR, CDR2 SFDVKD. The CDR3 runs to 12 residues.

This clonotype occurred many times. This rearrangement joins TRBV2 to TRBJ1-1; unclear D gene. CDR1 is SNHLY and CDR2 is FYNNEI in the germline V gene. The CDR3 length is 13 residues. The V and J ends lost 6 bases and 8 bases respectively, with 16 bases between them. The chain's CDR3 is CASRPRGSTEAFF. The CDR3 DNA follows: TGTGCCAGCAGGCCCCGCGGGTCCACGGAAGCTTTCTTT.

V and J are TRBV24-1 and TRBJ2-5, with D perhaps matching TRBD1 or TRBD2 (5 bases each). The germline gives CDR1 KGHDR, CDR2 SFDVKD. Deletions cut 4 bases from V and 5 bases from J, with 19 bases between. The CDR3 has 16 amino acids. The CDR3 is CATSDQYRDLGETQYF. The CDR3 coding sequence is TGTGCCACCAGTGACCAATACCGGGACCTCGGGGAGACCCAGTACTTC.

The chain carries TRBV19 and TRBJ2-1, with 15 nucleotides matching TRBD2. The CDR3 loop spans 18 amino acids. Germline V CDR1 and CDR2: LNHDA, SQIVND (reference sequence). The V and J ends lost 4 bases and 6 bases, in that order; junction bases with no gene match: 10. The CDR3 here is CASSTWTSGGAPFNEQFF. The CDR3 bases are TGTGCCAGTAGTACTTGGACTAGCGGGGGGGCACCCTTCAATGAGCAGTTCTTC.

This clonotype was observed many times. DNA for the CDR3: TGCGCCAGCCGATCAGGGGTCGAGACCCAGTACTTC. Encoded protein: CASRSGVETQYF. This chain links TRBV5-1 with TRBJ2-5; possible D gene TRBD1, 6 bases. The ends were cut back, 7 bases at V and 5 bases at J, with 12 bases in the middle. Germline assignment: CDR1 SGHRS and CDR2 YFSETQ. The CDR3 runs 12 residues. Full variable domain (remainder filled in from reference TRBV5-1 and TRBJ2-5): KAGVTQTPRYLIKTRGQQVTLSCSPISGHRSVSWYQQTPGQGLQFLFEYFSETQRNKGNFPGRFSGRQFSNSRSEMNVSTLELGDSALYLCASRSGVETQYFGPGTRLLVL.

This clonotype appeared many times. This chain joins TRBV2 and TRBJ2-7, with 8 bases matching TRBD2. This CDR3 has 15 amino acids. The germline CDR1 and CDR2 sequences are SNHLY and FYNNEI. Trimming at V came to 4 bases and at J to 3 bases, leaving 8 bases not matched to a gene. CDR3 in DNA: TGTGCCAGCAGTGTCCGTAGCGGGACTTTCTACGAGCAGTACTTC. Translated: CASSVRSGTFYEQYF.

This clonotype was detected only once. The chain employs TRBV24-1 and TRBJ1-6; unclear D gene. Germline CDR1 reads KGHDR; CDR2 reads SFDVKD. Trimming cost V 3 bases and J 7 bases, with 6 bases left between them. The length of the CDR3 is 13 residues. The CDR3 DNA reads as TGTGCCACCAGTGATCATGGGAATTCACCCCTCCACTTT. It yields the protein CATSDHGNSPLHF.

This clonotype was recorded only once. V and J are TRBV10-1 and TRBJ2-7; the D is unclear. CDR1 and CDR2 from the germline V gene are WNHNN and SYGVQD (reference sequence). V was pared by 10 bases and J by 3 bases, with 7 bases between. This CDR3 spans 10 amino acids. CDR3 in DNA: TGCGCCACCGGAAACTACGAGCAGTACTTC. Protein sequence: CATGNYEQYF.

This clonotype appeared a single time. Possible read error: a much larger clone is one base away. This likely comes from a read error, as the CDR3 has no conserved phenylalanine or tryptophan at its end. This sequence joins TRBV18 and TRBJ2-7; D uncertain. The V end lost 0 bases, the J end lost 2 bases, and 8 bases lay between the germline ends. The CDR3 length is 14 residues. Per the germline V gene, CDR1 is KGHSH and CDR2 is LQKENI. The CDR3 region is CASSPPGVAYEQYS. In DNA, the CDR3 is TGTGCCAGCTCACCACCTGGGGTAGCCTACGAGCAGTACTCC.

Only a few counts were recorded for this clonotype. The chain uses TRBV3-1 and TRBJ1-1; possibly TRBD1 for D (6 bases). The CDR3 runs to 13 residues. V was pared by 1 base and J by 4 bases, with 7 bases between. CDR1 is LGHDT, CDR2 YNNKEL, per germline (reference sequence). The CDR3 nucleotides are TGTGCCAGCAGCCAAGCGGGGGCCACTGAAGCTTTCTTT. Its protein product is CASSQAGATEAFF.

This clonotype was detected a few times. This rearrangement joins TRBV18 to TRBJ2-1; D is perhaps TRBD2 (5 bases). V lost 0 bases and J lost 6, with 12 bases in between. Germline CDR1 KGHSH, CDR2 LQKENI. CDR3 size: 15 residues. CDR3 coding DNA: TGTGCCAGCTCACCACCGGCATTAGCGAGCAATGAGCAGTTCTTC. It is translated as CASSPPALASNEQFF.

The rearrangement uses TRBV5-4 and TRBJ1-1; no definite D call. Germline CDR1 is SGHNT and CDR2 is YYREEE (reference sequence). The V gene lost 0 bases and the J gene lost 3 bases, with 9 bases spanning the gap. The length of the CDR3 is 14 residues. The CDR3 is CASSLGETDTEAFF. DNA of the CDR3: TGTGCCAGCAGCTTGGGTGAGACGGACACTGAAGCTTTCTTT.

This clonotype showed up just a few times. The DNA for the CDR3 is TGTGCCAGTAGTTGGGCGGGGGACAATGAGCAGTTCTTC. It is translated as CASSWAGDNEQFF. The V and J genes are TRBV19 and TRBJ2-1, with TRBD2 identical over 7 bases. This CDR3 contains 13 residues. V was pared by 5 bases and J by 5 bases, with 3 bases of the junction left unmatched. Per germline, CDR1 LNHDA and CDR2 SQIVND (reference sequence).

In nucleotides, the CDR3 is TGTGCCATAGACGACAGGGCAGGGAATTCACCCCTCCACTTT. Translated, it gives CAIDDRAGNSPLHF. The chain is built from TRBV10-3 and TRBJ1-6; 7 positions match TRBD1. Germline CDR1 reads ENHRY; CDR2 reads SYGVKD. The CDR3 spans 14 residues. V was pared by 9 bases and J by 7 bases, with 9 bases of the junction left unmatched.

This clonotype has more than one count but fewer than ten. This chain joins TRBV27 and TRBJ1-1, with 8 bases matching TRBD1. CDR3 length equals 15 residues. With V trimmed by 4 bases and J by 3 bases, 7 bases remained unmatched. CDR1 and CDR2 (germline): MNHEY, SMNVEV (reference sequence). The CDR3 loop reads CASSSQGAYHTEAFF. CDR3 DNA: TGTGCCAGCAGTTCCCAGGGGGCATATCACACTGAAGCTTTCTTT.

This clonotype has more than one count but fewer than ten. The chain links TRBV2 to TRBJ2-3; maybe TRBD2 (6 bases). The CDR3 loop spans 14 amino acids. V was trimmed by 7 bases and J by 6 bases, leaving 17 bases between them. Germline V gene lookup returns CDR1 SNHLY and CDR2 FYNNEI. DNA of the CDR3: TGTGCCAGCAAGGAGGGCCTAGGAGGCGATACGCAGTATTTT. Its protein is CASKEGLGGDTQYF.

The sample holds a few counts of this clonotype. The rearrangement uses TRBV11-1 and TRBJ1-4; 9 bases line up with TRBD1. The CDR3 sequence is 16 residues long. Germline lookup yields CDR1 SGHAT and CDR2 FQDESV (reference sequence). V shed 5 bases, J shed 5 bases, and the junction held 9 bases outside the gene matches. The CDR3 DNA is TGTGCCAGCAGCCAACCGGACAGGGGTCGGAATGAAAAACTGTTTTTT. This encodes CASSQPDRGRNEKLFF.

This clonotype was seen many times. The chain has TRBV15 and TRBJ1-5; D is ambiguous. Trimming took 2 bases from V and 7 from J, leaving 15 bases between them. Germline CDR1 LNHNV, CDR2 YYDKDF (reference sequence). This CDR3 has 15 residues. CDR3 in amino acids: CATSRNHNSEQPQHF. CDR3 in DNA: TGTGCCACCAGCAGAAATCATAACTCGGAACAGCCCCAGCATTTT.

V and J are TRBV20-1 and TRBJ2-1; no definite D call. In germline, CDR1 is DFQATT, CDR2 SNEGSKA (reference sequence). The CDR3 consists of 14 residues. V lost 3 bases, J lost 0 bases, and 9 bases lay in between. This CDR3 reads CSARGGGSYNEQFF. As DNA, the CDR3 is TGCAGTGCTAGGGGCGGTGGCTCCTACAATGAGCAGTTCTTC.

The V call is TRBV29-1, the J call TRBJ1-5, with D hard to call. There are 11 residues in the CDR3. The germline CDR1 and CDR2 sequences are SQVTM and ANQGSEA. The V gene lost 0 bases and the J gene lost 11 bases, with 8 bases spanning the gap. This chain's CDR3 is CSVEDRETQHF. CDR3 nucleotides: TGCAGCGTTGAAGATCGGGAGACCCAGCATTTT.